This entry concerns a single T cell receptor beta chain. The antigen is undetermined. None of the patients had undergone any treatment ahead of thyroid surgery. The data derive from a study of metastatic and nonmetastatic thyroid tumors. Points from the study as a whole: Malignant tumors reportedly showed significantly higher TCR beta diversity than benign nodules in both blood and tumor.

The V and J ends lost 6 bases and 3 bases respectively, with 18 bases between them. This CDR3 has 14 amino acids. Germline assignment: CDR1 DFQATT and CDR2 SNEGSKA (reference sequence). TCRdb re-analyzed the PCR reads through MiXCR. The sample lists 39,000 or so clones, around 47% occurring once. The sequence came from a male donor with papillary thyroid cancer or a benign thyroid nodule (not recorded which). Some clones in this sample may be carry-over from other donors' samples. V usage is TRBV20-1 and J usage is TRBJ2-7, with D perhaps matching TRBD2 (5 bases). Sequenced input: tumor tissue. The DNA of the CDR3 is TGCAGTGCGTCAACGGAACTAGAACTCTACGAGCAGTACTTC. It yields the protein CSASTELELYEQYF.